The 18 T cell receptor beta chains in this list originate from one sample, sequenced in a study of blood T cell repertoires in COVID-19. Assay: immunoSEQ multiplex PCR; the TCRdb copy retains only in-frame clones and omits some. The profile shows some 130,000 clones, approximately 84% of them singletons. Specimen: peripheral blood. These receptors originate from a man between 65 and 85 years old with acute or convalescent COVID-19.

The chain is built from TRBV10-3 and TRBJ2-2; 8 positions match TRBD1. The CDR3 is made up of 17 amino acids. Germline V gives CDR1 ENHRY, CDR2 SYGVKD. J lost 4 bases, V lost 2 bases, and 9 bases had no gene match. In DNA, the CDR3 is TGTGCCATCAGTGAGCCTACGAACAGGGGGGCCACCGGGGAGCTGTTTTTT. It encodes CAISEPTNRGATGELFF.

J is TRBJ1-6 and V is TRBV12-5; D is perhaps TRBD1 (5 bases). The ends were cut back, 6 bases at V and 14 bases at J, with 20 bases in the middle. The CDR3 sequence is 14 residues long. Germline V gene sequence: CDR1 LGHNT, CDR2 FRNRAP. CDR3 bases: TGTGCTAGTGGGGAGCGGGGCCGGGTAAAAGCCCTCCACTTT. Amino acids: CASGERGRVKALHF.

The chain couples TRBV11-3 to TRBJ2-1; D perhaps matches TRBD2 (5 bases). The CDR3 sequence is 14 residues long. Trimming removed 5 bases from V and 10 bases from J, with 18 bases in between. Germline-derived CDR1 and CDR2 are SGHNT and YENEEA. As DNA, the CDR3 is TGTGCCAGCAGCCCGGGGAGATGGGCAAACGAGCAGTTCTTC. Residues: CASSPGRWANEQFF.

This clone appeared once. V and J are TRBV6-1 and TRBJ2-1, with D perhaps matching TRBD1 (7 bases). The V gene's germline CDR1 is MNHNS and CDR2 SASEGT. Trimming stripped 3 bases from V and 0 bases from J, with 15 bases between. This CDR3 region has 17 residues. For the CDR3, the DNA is TGTGCCAGCAGTGAGAAGGGGGCGGGGAGCTCCTACAATGAGCAGTTCTTC. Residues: CASSEKGAGSSYNEQFF.

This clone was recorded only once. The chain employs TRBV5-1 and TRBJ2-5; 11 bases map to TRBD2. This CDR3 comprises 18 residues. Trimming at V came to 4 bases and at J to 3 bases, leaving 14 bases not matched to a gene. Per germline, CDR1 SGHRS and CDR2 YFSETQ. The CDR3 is CASSRHYTSGGGEETQYF. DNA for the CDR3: TGCGCCAGCAGCCGACATTATACTAGCGGGGGCGGGGAAGAGACCCAGTACTTC. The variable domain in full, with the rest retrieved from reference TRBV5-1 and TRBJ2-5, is KAGVTQTPRYLIKTRGQQVTLSCSPISGHRSVSWYQQTPGQGLQFLFEYFSETQRNKGNFPGRFSGRQFSNSRSEMNVSTLELGDSALYLCASSRHYTSGGGEETQYFGPGTRLLVL.

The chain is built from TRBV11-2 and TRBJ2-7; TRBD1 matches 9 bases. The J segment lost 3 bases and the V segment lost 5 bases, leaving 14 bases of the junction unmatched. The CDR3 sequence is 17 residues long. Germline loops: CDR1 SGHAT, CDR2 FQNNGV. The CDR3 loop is CASSPGTGKALNYEQYF. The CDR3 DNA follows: TGTGCCAGCAGCCCCGGGACAGGGAAAGCCCTTAACTACGAGCAGTACTTC. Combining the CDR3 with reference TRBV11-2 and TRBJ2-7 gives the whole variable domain EAGVAQSPRYKIIEKRQSVAFWCNPISGHATLYWYQQILGQGPKLLIQFQNNGVVDDSQLPKDRFSAERLKGVDSTLKIQPAKLEDSAVYLCASSPGTGKALNYEQYFGPGTRLTVT.

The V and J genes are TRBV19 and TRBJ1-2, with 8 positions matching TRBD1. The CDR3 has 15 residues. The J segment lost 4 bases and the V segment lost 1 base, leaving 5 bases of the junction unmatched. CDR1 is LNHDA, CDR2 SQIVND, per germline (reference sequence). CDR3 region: CASSIVPGGSYGYTF. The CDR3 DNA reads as TGTGCCAGTAGTATAGTTCCAGGGGGCAGCTATGGCTACACCTTC. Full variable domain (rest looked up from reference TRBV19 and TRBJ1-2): DGGITQSPKYLFRKEGQNVTLSCEQNLNHDAMYWYRQDPGQGLRLIYYSQIVNDFQKGDIAEGYSVSREKKESFPLTVTSAQKNPTAFYLCASSIVPGGSYGYTFGSGTRLTVV.

CDR3 bases: TGCGCCAGCAGCCCATCGAGGTTCTCCTCTGGGGCCAACGTCCTGACTTTC. Its translation: CASSPSRFSSGANVLTF. The chain recombines TRBV5-1 with TRBJ2-6; no firm D call. V was clipped by 4 bases and J by 0 bases, with 14 bases between them. The CDR3 length is 17 residues. Germline V gives CDR1 SGHRS, CDR2 YFSETQ.

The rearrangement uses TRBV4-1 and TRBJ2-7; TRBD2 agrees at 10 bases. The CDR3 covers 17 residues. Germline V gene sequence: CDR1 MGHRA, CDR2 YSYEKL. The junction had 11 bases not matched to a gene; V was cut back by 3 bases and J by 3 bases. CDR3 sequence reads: CASSHPGLAAPLYEQYF. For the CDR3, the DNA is TGCGCCAGCAGCCATCCCGGACTAGCGGCCCCCCTCTACGAGCAGTACTTC.

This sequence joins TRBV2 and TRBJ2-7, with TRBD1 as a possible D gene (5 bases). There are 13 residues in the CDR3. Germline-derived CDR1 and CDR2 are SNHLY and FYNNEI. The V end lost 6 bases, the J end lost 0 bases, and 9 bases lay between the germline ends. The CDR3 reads CASRDTFSYEQYF. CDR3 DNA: TGTGCCAGCAGGGACACCTTCTCCTACGAGCAGTACTTC.

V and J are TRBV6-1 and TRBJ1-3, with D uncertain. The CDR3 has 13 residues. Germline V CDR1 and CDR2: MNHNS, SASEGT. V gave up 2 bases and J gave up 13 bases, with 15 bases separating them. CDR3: CASSESGPKTIYF. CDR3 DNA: TGTGCCAGCAGTGAAAGTGGGCCCAAGACAATATATTTT.

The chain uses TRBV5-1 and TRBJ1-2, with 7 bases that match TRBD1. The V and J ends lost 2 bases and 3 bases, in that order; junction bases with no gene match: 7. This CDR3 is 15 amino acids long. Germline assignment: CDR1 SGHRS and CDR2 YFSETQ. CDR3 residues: CASSFLIQGDYGYTF. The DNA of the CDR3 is TGCGCCAGCAGCTTCCTCATTCAGGGGGACTATGGCTACACCTTC.

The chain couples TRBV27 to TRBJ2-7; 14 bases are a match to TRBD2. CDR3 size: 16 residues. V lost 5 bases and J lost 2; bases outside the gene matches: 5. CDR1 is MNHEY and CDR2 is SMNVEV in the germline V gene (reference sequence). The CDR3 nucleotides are TGTGCCAGCAGTCCAACGGGACTAGCGGGAGCCTACGAGCAGTACTTC. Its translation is CASSPTGLAGAYEQYF.

The CDR3 DNA reads TGTGCCAGCAGCTTTGACGGGAACTATGGCTACACCTTC. This translates into CASSFDGNYGYTF. The chain couples TRBV5-4 to TRBJ1-2; D call uncertain. CDR3 size: 13 residues. Germline V gene sequence: CDR1 SGHNT, CDR2 YYREEE (reference sequence). V dropped 2 bases and J dropped 2 bases, with 7 bases sitting between them.

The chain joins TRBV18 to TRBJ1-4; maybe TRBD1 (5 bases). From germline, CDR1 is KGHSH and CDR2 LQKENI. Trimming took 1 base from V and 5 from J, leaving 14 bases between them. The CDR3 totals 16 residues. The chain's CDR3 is CASSPQGTGLNEKLFF. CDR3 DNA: TGTGCCAGCTCACCACAGGGCACAGGCCTAAATGAAAAACTGTTTTTT.

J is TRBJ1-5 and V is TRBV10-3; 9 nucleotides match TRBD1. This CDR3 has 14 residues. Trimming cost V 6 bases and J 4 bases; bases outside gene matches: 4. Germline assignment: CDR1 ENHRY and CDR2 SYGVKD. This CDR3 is CAIRPDRGNQPQHF. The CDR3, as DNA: TGTGCCATCAGACCCGACAGGGGGAATCAGCCCCAGCATTTT.

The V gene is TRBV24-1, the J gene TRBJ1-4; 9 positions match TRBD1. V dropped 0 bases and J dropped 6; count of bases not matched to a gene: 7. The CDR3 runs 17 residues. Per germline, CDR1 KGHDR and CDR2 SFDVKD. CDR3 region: CATSDLFRDRVDEKLFF. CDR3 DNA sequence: TGTGCCACCAGTGATTTGTTCCGGGACAGGGTCGATGAAAAACTGTTTTTT.

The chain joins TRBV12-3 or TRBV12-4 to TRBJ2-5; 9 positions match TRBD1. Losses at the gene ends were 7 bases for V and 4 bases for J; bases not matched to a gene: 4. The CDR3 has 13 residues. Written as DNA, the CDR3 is TGTGCCAGCACCCGACAGGGGGGAGAGACCCAGTACTTC. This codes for CASTRQGGETQYF.